Listed below are T cell receptor beta chains from one sample, sequenced in a study of cytotoxic CD8 clonotypes in ibrutinib-treated CLL. The table came from immunoSEQ multiplex PCR; TCRdb's copy has only in-frame clones and leaves some out. The sample shows a few hundred thousand clones, around 66% of them seen only once. The sample was PBMCs, taken after 36 months of ibrutinib treatment. The receptors were gathered from a human donor with chronic lymphocytic leukemia. The conserved cysteine and the conserved F or W are not part of the CDR3 here.

>TRBJ1-6|TRBV5-6
ASSLGDGPSSYNSPLH
>TRBJ2-7|TRBV11-3
ASSHGGATEQY
>TRBJ2-7|TRBV5-1
ASSLVPVRGEQY
>TRBJ1-2|TRBV7-9
ASSPMGQGARGYT
>TRBJ1-4|TRBV5-1
ASSLVGGQGNEKLF
>TRBJ2-3|TRBV12-5
ASGLLLLSGGPTITDTQY
>TRBJ1-4|TRBV7-8
ASSLRDGGEKLF
>TRBJ2-5|TRBV19
ASSTYPGTGGRETQY
>TRBJ1-1|TRBV14
ASSQRVYRGHLDTEAF
>TRBJ1-1|TRBV9
ASGHSSSTEAF
>TRBJ1-2|TRBV13
ASSFVAGGTGYT
>TRBJ1-1|TRBV6-6
ASSYSTPTAF
>TRBJ1-2|TRBV28
ASSTDSLGYGYT
>TRBJ1-6|TRBV23-1
ASSQFGHKYSPLH
>TRBJ1-1|TRBV19
ASYASGRGNTEAF
>TRBJ2-6|TRBV27
ASSSTGFSSGANVLT
>TRBJ2-2|TRBV5-6
ASSWMAGELF
>TRBJ2-7|TRBV7-2
ASSLGTGSVFEQY
>TRBJ2-7|TRBV4-1
ASSQVLAGSYEQY
>TRBJ1-6|TRBV2
ASRAQTGQSPLH
>TRBJ2-7|TRBV10-2
ASSEQGTYEQY
>TRBJ1-1|TRBV27
ASSKGGDSWMNTEAF
>TRBJ2-1|TRBV9
ASSVARGFEQF
>TRBJ1-4|TRBV7-2
ASSPQGALNEKLF
>TRBJ1-2|TRBV19
ASIGDRRNYGYT
>TRBJ2-3|TRBV10-2
ASKGADTQY
>TRBJ2-7|TRBV4-2
ASSQVGTGLEQY
>TRBJ1-2|TRBV18
ASSPWLGQGNYGYT
>TRBJ2-7|TRBV5-1
ASRSSWDRSYEQY
>TRBJ2-7|TRBV27
ASSLSSGDRYEQY
>TRBJ2-5|TRBV7-2
ASSNRGVTGGGRETQY
>TRBJ2-3|TRBV5-1
ASRYDTDTQY
>TRBJ2-3|TRBV6-5
ASSLQGNTQY
>TRBJ1-3|TRBV18
ASSPPVYSGNTIY
>TRBJ2-7|TRBV10-1
ASSGYGTAPEQY
>TRBJ1-1|TRBV19
ASSIALQGEAF
>TRBJ1-6|TRBV6-6
ASGSSDSSPLH